This is a list of T cell receptor beta chains from one sample in a study of shared clonotypes between healthy human individuals. Using immunoSEQ multiplex PCR, the repertoire was profiled, and TCRdb retains in-frame clones only, with some absent. Of more than 2 million clones in the sample, roughly 95% are singletons; the top ten hold roughly 0.13%. Sequenced sample: naive CD4+ T cells sorted from blood. The source is a man aged 18 to 35 in good health. The CDR3 runs from the conserved cysteine through the conserved F or W. The order of the fields is clone size, J gene, V gene, CDR3 protein. The size of a clone is reported for some rows only, either as once, few or many, or as a class for expanded clones.

NA	TRBJ2-7	TRBV5-1	CASSLESTFYEQYF
NA	TRBJ2-7	TRBV9	CASSAGGNEQYF
NA	TRBJ2-3	TRBV5-1	CASSAQSSGADTQYF
NA	TRBJ2-2	TRBV4-1	CASNSRQGTGELFF
NA	TRBJ2-5	TRBV6-1	CASRPTGEETQYF
NA	TRBJ1-1	TRBV30	CAWSWTGEAFF
NA	TRBJ1-6	TRBV5-3	CARSYRDAASAPLHF
NA	TRBJ2-7	TRBV6-1	CASSEALDSYEQYF
NA	TRBJ2-7	TRBV7-9	CASSPPGGGYEQYF
NA	TRBJ2-3	TRBV6-5	CASSSGGLGGTQYF
NA	TRBJ2-1	TRBV10-1	CASSPEPGQGNEQFF
NA	TRBJ2-1	TRBV9	CASSLQTGGDGYEQFF
NA	TRBJ2-3	TRBV4-2	CASSQDYPGARTDTQYF
NA	TRBJ1-1	TRBV27	CASSSAGNIQAFF
NA	TRBJ2-5	TRBV19	CASSGETVETQYF
once	TRBJ1-2	TRBV5-8	CASSLRDSAIHGYTF
NA	TRBJ2-2	TRBV30	CAWRGTSGGKVGELFF
NA	TRBJ1-5	TRBV28	CASSFYRVTSNQPQHF
NA	TRBJ2-3	TRBV7-2	CASSSNRVPDTQYF
NA	TRBJ2-4	TRBV5-4	CASSSAGGLAKNIQYF
NA	TRBJ1-1	TRBV7-2	CASSVTVNTEAFF
NA	TRBJ2-7	TRBV21-1	CASSRTYCSYEQYF
NA	TRBJ2-5	TRBV2	CASRSSALTETQYF
NA	TRBJ2-5	TRBV5-6	CASSPMRVETQYF
NA	TRBJ2-5	TRBV19	CASMRTAGQETQYF
NA	TRBJ2-5	TRBV30	CAWSVQGETQYF
NA	TRBJ1-6	TRBV2	CASSESRDNSPLHF
NA	TRBJ2-6	TRBV30	CAWKGNSGANVLTF
NA	TRBJ2-2	TRBV10-3	CAISERADGELFF
NA	TRBJ1-5	TRBV7-9	CASSVQGSQPQHF
NA	TRBJ1-1	TRBV9	CASSALIHTEAFF
NA	TRBJ1-1	TRBV2	CASSERTDLNTEAFF
NA	TRBJ1-2	TRBV7-9	CASSLEGDRGYYGYTF
NA	TRBJ1-2	TRBV7-9	CASSLPLTPGYTF
NA	TRBJ2-3	TRBV7-3	CASSLMGTSGPDTQYF
NA	TRBJ1-3	TRBV7-2	CASSLEQISGNTIYF
NA	TRBJ1-1	TRBV10-3	CAIRTDLGNTEAFF
NA	TRBJ2-7	TRBV5-1	CASSPHNAYEQYF
NA	TRBJ2-2	TRBV5-6	CASSFRTANTGELFF
NA	TRBJ1-2	TRBV5-6	CASSLSRTYGYTF
NA	TRBJ2-3	TRBV11-2	CASSLVSWLGQGGDTQYF
NA	TRBJ1-5	TRBV18	CASYNGGSNQPQHF
NA	TRBJ1-5	TRBV30	CAYTQGYNQPQHF
NA	TRBJ1-4	TRBV27	CASSRLGQGEKLFF
once	TRBJ2-2	TRBV7-8	CASSLAGVYTGELFF
NA	TRBJ1-3	TRBV6-6	CASSSGLSSGNTIYF
NA	TRBJ1-4	TRBV5-1	CASSLEGKTYNNEKLFF
NA	TRBJ1-5	TRBV11-2	CASSSTRAGQPQHF
NA	TRBJ1-1	TRBV6-1	CASSERSGKPTEAFF
once	TRBJ1-2	TRBV29-1	CSVELRDRGLGYTF
NA	TRBJ2-7	TRBV5-1	CASSLAPGAYEQYF